These 3 T cell receptor beta chains share one sample of origin, sequenced in a study of PD-L1 blockade in urothelial cancer. Sequencing was performed with immunoSEQ multiplex PCR; in TCRdb, only in-frame clones are kept and a portion is missing. The repertoire includes about 52,000 clones, about 80% of them detected once, and about 6% sits in the top ten. The input for sequencing was PBMCs, taken around atezolizumab (anti-PD-L1) treatment. The receptors come from a man aged 40-50 years with urothelial cancer.

Here the CDR3 DNA reads TGTGCCAGCAGTTTACAACAGGGGGGCGGCTACACCTTC. Amino acids: CASSLQQGGGYTF. The chain recombines TRBV27 with TRBJ1-2; 8 bases agree with TRBD1. The length of the CDR3 is 13 residues. V was clipped by 2 bases and J by 8 bases; unmatched bases: 4. In germline, CDR1 is MNHEY, CDR2 SMNVEV (reference sequence).

The sample holds one count of this clone. The rearrangement uses TRBV9 and TRBJ1-2; 8 nucleotides agree with TRBD1. V shed 0 bases and J 4 bases; nucleotides not matched to a gene: 5. Germline CDR1 is SGDLS and CDR2 is YYNGEE. CDR3 length equals 15 residues. As DNA, the CDR3 is TGTGCCAGCAGCGTAGCCCTCGGACAGGGCTATGGCTACACCTTC. Its protein is CASSVALGQGYGYTF.

The CDR3 nucleotides are TGTGCCAGCAGTTTAGTGGGGGACATTGGCGGGTACGAGCAGTACTTC. Protein product: CASSLVGDIGGYEQYF. J is TRBJ2-7 and V is TRBV27, with D maybe TRBD1 (6 bases). From germline, CDR1 is MNHEY and CDR2 SMNVEV (reference sequence). Trimming pared 2 bases from V and 4 bases from J, leaving 18 bases between. The CDR3 loop spans 16 amino acids.